The rows below give T cell receptor beta chains drawn from one sample of a study of regulatory T cells in long-lasting Graves disease. MiXCR, run by TCRdb on the multiplex PCR reads, gives a single entry per CDR3 protein. This sample yields approximately 310,000 distinct CDR3 sequences, of which under 20% are seen a single time; around 36% belongs to the top ten. The source was peripheral blood mononuclear cells (PBMCs), collected at new diagnosis, from a patient treated with antithyroid drugs. The receptors originated from a female donor with Graves disease. Both conserved end residues are part of each CDR3. Fields, in order: CDR3 length, D gene, clone size, J gene, V gene, CDR3 DNA, CDR3 protein. D genes are given only for firm matches. Rows may omit the clone size; those that give it use once, few, many or a size class.

CDR3 length: 13; D gene: -; clone size: -; J gene: TRBJ2-2; V gene: TRBV10-2; CDR3 DNA: TGCGCCAGCAGCTCACAGGGAGGCGGGGAGCTGTTTTTT; CDR3 protein: CASSSQGGGELFF
CDR3 length: 20; D gene: TRBD1; clone size: many; J gene: TRBJ2-7; V gene: TRBV13; CDR3 DNA: TGTGCCAGCAGCTTAACCGCTCACCTTCCCCGGCGGCAGGGGGCGGGCGAGCAGTACTTC; CDR3 protein: CASSLTAHLPRRQGAGEQYF
CDR3 length: 15; D gene: -; clone size: -; J gene: TRBJ2-2; V gene: TRBV7-2; CDR3 DNA: TGTGCCAGCAGTCTTGACGGGGGAGGAGGTCGGGAGCTGTTTTTT; CDR3 protein: CASSLDGGGGRELFF
CDR3 length: 15; D gene: TRBD2; clone size: many; J gene: TRBJ2-2; V gene: TRBV24-1; CDR3 DNA: TGTGCCATCGAACCGGGGACTAGATTTACCGGGGAGCTGTTTTTT; CDR3 protein: CAIEPGTRFTGELFF
CDR3 length: 14; D gene: -; clone size: many; J gene: TRBJ1-2; V gene: TRBV12-3/TRBV12-4; CDR3 DNA: TGTGCCAGCAATACAGGGAGAGAAGGATATGGCTACACCTTC; CDR3 protein: CASNTGREGYGYTF
CDR3 length: 11; D gene: -; clone size: many; J gene: TRBJ2-7; V gene: TRBV2; CDR3 DNA: TGTGCCAGCAGTGAAGTCCAGGACAAGTACTTC; CDR3 protein: CASSEVQDKYF
CDR3 length: 15; D gene: -; clone size: many; J gene: TRBJ1-5; V gene: TRBV7-9; CDR3 DNA: TGTGCCAGCAGCTTAGAGGGCCAGGGGCAACAGCCCCAGCATTTT; CDR3 protein: CASSLEGQGQQPQHF
CDR3 length: 11; D gene: -; clone size: -; J gene: TRBJ1-2; V gene: TRBV30; CDR3 DNA: TGTGCCTGGAGCGTACTGGGGAGCGGGGCTTTC; CDR3 protein: CAWSVLGSGAF
CDR3 length: 18; D gene: TRBD1; clone size: many; J gene: TRBJ2-3; V gene: TRBV11-2; CDR3 DNA: TGTGCCAGCAGCCAACCCGCGTACAGGGGGCGCAGCACAGATACGCAGTATTTT; CDR3 protein: CASSQPAYRGRSTDTQYF
CDR3 length: 15; D gene: -; clone size: -; J gene: TRBJ1-3; V gene: TRBV19; CDR3 DNA: TGTGCCAGTAGCCCTACAGGGAACCCTGGAAACACCATATATTTT; CDR3 protein: CASSPTGNPGNTIYF
CDR3 length: 16; D gene: TRBD2; clone size: many; J gene: TRBJ2-5; V gene: TRBV28; CDR3 DNA: TGTGCCAGCAGTTCTCCAGCGGGAGGGCGAGAAGAGACCCAGTACTTC; CDR3 protein: CASSSPAGGREETQYF
CDR3 length: 17; D gene: -; clone size: many; J gene: TRBJ1-5; V gene: TRBV27; CDR3 DNA: TGTGCCAGCAGTCCGGATGTTGGGGGTTTTAGCAATCAGCCCCAGCATTTT; CDR3 protein: CASSPDVGGFSNQPQHF
CDR3 length: 16; D gene: TRBD2; clone size: once; J gene: TRBJ2-7; V gene: TRBV27; CDR3 DNA: TGTGCCAGCAGCCGAACCGGACTAGCGGGAGTTTCGGAGCAGTACTTC; CDR3 protein: CASSRTGLAGVSEQYF
CDR3 length: 20; D gene: TRBD2; clone size: many; J gene: TRBJ2-1; V gene: TRBV12-5; CDR3 DNA: TGTGCTAGTGGTTTGGACCCACATTCTGGGACTAGCGGGAGAATCAATGAGCAGTTCTTC; CDR3 protein: CASGLDPHSGTSGRINEQFF
CDR3 length: 15; D gene: -; clone size: -; J gene: TRBJ2-2; V gene: TRBV20-1; CDR3 DNA: TGCAGTGCTAGAGACCGGGCCTCGAACACCGGGGGGCTGTTTTTT; CDR3 protein: CSARDRASNTGGLFF
CDR3 length: 17; D gene: TRBD1; clone size: -; J gene: TRBJ1-5; V gene: TRBV20-1; CDR3 DNA: TGCAGTGCTAGCGCTGACCCGGGGACAGACGGCAATCAGCCCCAGCATTTT; CDR3 protein: CSASADPGTDGNQPQHF
CDR3 length: 14; D gene: -; clone size: many; J gene: TRBJ2-3; V gene: TRBV6-1; CDR3 DNA: TGTGCCAGCAGGGAACTGGCTCAGCTGGATACGCAGTATTTT; CDR3 protein: CASRELAQLDTQYF
CDR3 length: 14; D gene: -; clone size: -; J gene: TRBJ1-4; V gene: TRBV7-9; CDR3 DNA: TGTGCCAGCAGCTTAGACACGGACCGAGAAAAACTGTTTTTT; CDR3 protein: CASSLDTDREKLFF
CDR3 length: 14; D gene: -; clone size: many; J gene: TRBJ2-5; V gene: TRBV9; CDR3 DNA: -; CDR3 protein: CASSFGPGEETQYF
CDR3 length: 15; D gene: -; clone size: many; J gene: TRBJ2-7; V gene: TRBV5-1; CDR3 DNA: TGCGCCAGCAGCTTGGAGAGGGGGTTCACCTACGAGCAGTACTTC; CDR3 protein: CASSLERGFTYEQYF
CDR3 length: 16; D gene: TRBD1; clone size: -; J gene: TRBJ2-2; V gene: TRBV19; CDR3 DNA: TGTGCCAGTAGTAGCGCCGGGACAGGCCTAACCGGGGAGCTGTTTTTT; CDR3 protein: CASSSAGTGLTGELFF
CDR3 length: 16; D gene: TRBD2; clone size: many; J gene: TRBJ2-5; V gene: TRBV6-2/TRBV6-3; CDR3 DNA: TGTGCCAGCAGTTACTCTAGCGGGAGAAGTAAAGAGACCCAGTACTTC; CDR3 protein: CASSYSSGRSKETQYF
CDR3 length: 13; D gene: -; clone size: -; J gene: TRBJ2-1; V gene: TRBV6-1; CDR3 DNA: TGTGCCAGCAGCCGTTTAGCTTCCCTGGAGCAGTTCTTC; CDR3 protein: CASSRLASLEQFF
CDR3 length: 15; D gene: TRBD2; clone size: -; J gene: TRBJ2-7; V gene: TRBV7-2; CDR3 DNA: TGTGCCAGCAGCTTCGGAGCGGGAAGGTTCTACGAGCAGTACTTC; CDR3 protein: CASSFGAGRFYEQYF